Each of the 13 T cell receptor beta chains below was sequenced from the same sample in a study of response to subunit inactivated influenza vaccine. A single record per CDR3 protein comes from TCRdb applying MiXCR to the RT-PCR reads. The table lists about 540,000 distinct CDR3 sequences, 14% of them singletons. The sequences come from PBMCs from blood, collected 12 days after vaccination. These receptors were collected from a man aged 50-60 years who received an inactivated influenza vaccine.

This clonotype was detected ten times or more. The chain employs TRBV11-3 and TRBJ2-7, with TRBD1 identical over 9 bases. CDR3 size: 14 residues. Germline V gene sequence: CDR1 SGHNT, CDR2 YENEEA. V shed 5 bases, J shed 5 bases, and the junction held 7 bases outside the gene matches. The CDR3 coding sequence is TGTGCCAGCAGCGTCATAGGGACAGGGCACGAGCAGTACTTC. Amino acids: CASSVIGTGHEQYF.

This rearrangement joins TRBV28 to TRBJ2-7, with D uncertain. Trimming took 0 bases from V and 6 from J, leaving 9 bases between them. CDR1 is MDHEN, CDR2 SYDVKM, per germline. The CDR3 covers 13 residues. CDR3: CASSLWAPREQYF. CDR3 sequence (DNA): TGTGCCAGCAGTTTATGGGCCCCTCGCGAGCAGTACTTC. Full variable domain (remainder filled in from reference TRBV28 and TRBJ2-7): DVKVTQSSRYLVKRTGEKVFLECVQDMDHENMFWYRQDPGLGLRLIYFSYDVKMKEKGDIPEGYSVSREKKERFSLILESASTNQTSMYLCASSLWAPREQYFGPGTRLTVT.

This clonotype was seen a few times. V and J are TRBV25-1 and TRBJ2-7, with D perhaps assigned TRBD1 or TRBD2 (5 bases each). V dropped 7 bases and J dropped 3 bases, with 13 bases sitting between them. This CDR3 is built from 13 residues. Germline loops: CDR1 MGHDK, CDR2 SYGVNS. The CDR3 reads CASTIGTSYEQYF. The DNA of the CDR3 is TGTGCCAGCACCATCGGGACCAGCTACGAGCAGTACTTC.

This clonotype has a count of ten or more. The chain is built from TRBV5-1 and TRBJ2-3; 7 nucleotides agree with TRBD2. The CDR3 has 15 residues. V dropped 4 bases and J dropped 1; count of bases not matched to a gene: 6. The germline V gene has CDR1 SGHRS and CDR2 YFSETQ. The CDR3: CASSVSGKGTDTQYF. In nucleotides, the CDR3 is TGCGCCAGCAGCGTGAGCGGGAAGGGCACAGATACGCAGTATTTT. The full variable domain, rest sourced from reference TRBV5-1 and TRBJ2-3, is KAGVTQTPRYLIKTRGQQVTLSCSPISGHRSVSWYQQTPGQGLQFLFEYFSETQRNKGNFPGRFSGRQFSNSRSEMNVSTLELGDSALYLCASSVSGKGTDTQYFGPGTRLTVL.

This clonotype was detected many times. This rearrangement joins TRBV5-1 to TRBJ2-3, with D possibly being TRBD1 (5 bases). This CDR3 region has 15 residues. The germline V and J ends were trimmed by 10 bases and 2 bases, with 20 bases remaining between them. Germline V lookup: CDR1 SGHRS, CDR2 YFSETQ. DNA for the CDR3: TGCGCCTCAAGGCAGGGCTCATTCCTCACAGATACGCAGTATTTT. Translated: CASRQGSFLTDTQYF.

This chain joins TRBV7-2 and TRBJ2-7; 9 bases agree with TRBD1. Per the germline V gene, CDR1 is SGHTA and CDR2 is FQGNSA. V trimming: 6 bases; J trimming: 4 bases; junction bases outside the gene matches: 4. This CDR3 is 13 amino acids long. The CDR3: CASRQDRGYEQYF. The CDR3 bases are TGTGCCAGCAGGCAGGACAGGGGTTACGAGCAGTACTTC.

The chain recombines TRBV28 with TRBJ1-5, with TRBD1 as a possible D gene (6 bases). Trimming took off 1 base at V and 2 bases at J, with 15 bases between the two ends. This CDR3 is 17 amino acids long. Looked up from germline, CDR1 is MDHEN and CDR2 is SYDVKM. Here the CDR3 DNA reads TGTGCCAGCAGTTTATTGCAGGGGAGAAGGCGCAATCAGCCCCAGCATTTT. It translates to CASSLLQGRRRNQPQHF.

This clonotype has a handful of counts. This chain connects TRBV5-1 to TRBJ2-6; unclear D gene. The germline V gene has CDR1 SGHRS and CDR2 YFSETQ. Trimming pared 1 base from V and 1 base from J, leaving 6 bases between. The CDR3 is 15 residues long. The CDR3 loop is CASSLKQSGANVLTF. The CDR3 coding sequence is TGCGCCAGCAGCTTGAAACAATCTGGGGCCAACGTCCTGACTTTC.

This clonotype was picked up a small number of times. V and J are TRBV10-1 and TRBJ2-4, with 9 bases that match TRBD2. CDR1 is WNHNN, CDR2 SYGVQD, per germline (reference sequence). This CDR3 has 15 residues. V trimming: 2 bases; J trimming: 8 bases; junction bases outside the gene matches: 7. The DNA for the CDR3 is TGCGCCAGCAGTGAGGCGGGGGGGGCGGCGGACATTCAGTACTTC. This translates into CASSEAGGAADIQYF.

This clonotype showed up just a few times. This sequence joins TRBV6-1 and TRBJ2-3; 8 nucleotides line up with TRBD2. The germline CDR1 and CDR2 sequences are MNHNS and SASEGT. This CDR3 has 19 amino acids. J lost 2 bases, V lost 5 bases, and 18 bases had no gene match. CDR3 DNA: TGTGCCAGCAGTCAACCGCCGGGACTAGGGGGTAGAGCCACAGATACGCAGTATTTT. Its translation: CASSQPPGLGGRATDTQYF.

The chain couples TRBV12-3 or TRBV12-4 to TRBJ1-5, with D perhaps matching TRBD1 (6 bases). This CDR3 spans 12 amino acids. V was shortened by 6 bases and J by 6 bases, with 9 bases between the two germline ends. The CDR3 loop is CASRSTGQPQHF. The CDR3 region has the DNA TGTGCCAGCAGGTCGACAGGTCAGCCCCAGCATTTT.

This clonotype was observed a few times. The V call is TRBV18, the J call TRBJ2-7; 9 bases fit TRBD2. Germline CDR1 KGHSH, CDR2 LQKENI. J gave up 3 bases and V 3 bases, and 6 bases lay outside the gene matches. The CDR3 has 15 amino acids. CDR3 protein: CASSPTTSGYYEQYF. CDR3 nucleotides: TGTGCCAGCTCACCGACCACTAGCGGGTACTACGAGCAGTACTTC.

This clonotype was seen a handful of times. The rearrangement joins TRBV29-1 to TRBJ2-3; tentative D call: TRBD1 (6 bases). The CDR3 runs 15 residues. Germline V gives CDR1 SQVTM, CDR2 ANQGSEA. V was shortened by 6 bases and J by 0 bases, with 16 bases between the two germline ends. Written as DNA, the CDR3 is TGCAGCGTCGCGCGACAGGCGCCTAGCACAGATACGCAGTATTTT. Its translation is CSVARQAPSTDTQYF.